Listed below are T cell receptor beta chains from one sample, sequenced in a study of blood T cell repertoires in COVID-19. Sequencing was performed with immunoSEQ multiplex PCR; in TCRdb, only in-frame clones are kept and a portion is missing. The table shows fewer than 400,000 clones, with around 85% occurring only once. Material for sequencing was PBMCs or T cells enriched from blood (not recorded which). These receptors all stem from a young man who had recovered from COVID-19. The CDR3 runs from the conserved cysteine through the conserved F or W. D genes are given only for firm matches. Size values are once, few and many counts, or a class for expanded clones, and some rows have none.

v_gene: TRBV5-1
j_gene: TRBJ2-2
abundance: -
d_gene: TRBD1
CDR3aa: CASSLQGAGTGELFF
CDR3nt: TGCGCCAGCAGCTTACAGGGGGCGGGCACCGGGGAGCTGTTTTTT

v_gene: TRBV6-5
j_gene: TRBJ2-7
abundance: -
d_gene: TRBD1
CDR3aa: CASSYSPTGRSYEQYF
CDR3nt: TGTGCCAGCAGTTACTCCCCGACAGGGAGAAGTTACGAGCAGTACTTC

v_gene: TRBV2
j_gene: TRBJ1-3
abundance: -
d_gene: -
CDR3aa: CASSERGPSGAIYF
CDR3nt: TGTGCCAGCAGTGAAAGGGGTCCCTCGGGCGCCATATATTTT

v_gene: TRBV11-2
j_gene: TRBJ1-1
abundance: once
d_gene: -
CDR3aa: CASSYSGTDEAFF
CDR3nt: TGTGCCAGCAGCTATAGCGGTACAGATGAAGCTTTCTTT

v_gene: TRBV2
j_gene: TRBJ2-7
abundance: -
d_gene: TRBD1
CDR3aa: CASSGDRGIYEQYF
CDR3nt: TGTGCCAGCAGTGGGGACAGGGGGATCTACGAGCAGTACTTC

v_gene: TRBV19
j_gene: TRBJ1-4
abundance: -
d_gene: TRBD1
CDR3aa: CASRGQKNEKLFF
CDR3nt: TGTGCCAGTAGGGGACAGAAAAATGAAAAACTGTTTTTT

v_gene: TRBV3-1/TRBV3-2
j_gene: TRBJ1-1
abundance: -
d_gene: TRBD1
CDR3aa: CASSPRRQGNTEAFF
CDR3nt: TGTGCCAGCAGCCCACGCCGACAGGGTAACACTGAAGCTTTCTTT

v_gene: TRBV5-4
j_gene: TRBJ2-5
abundance: -
d_gene: -
CDR3aa: CASSSPGGRKETQYF
CDR3nt: TGTGCCAGCAGCTCTCCCGGGGGACGGAAAGAGACCCAGTACTTC

v_gene: TRBV6-5
j_gene: TRBJ1-1
abundance: -
d_gene: -
CDR3aa: CASSYEVGTEAFF
CDR3nt: TGTGCCAGCAGTTACGAGGTTGGCACTGAAGCTTTCTTT

v_gene: TRBV5-1
j_gene: TRBJ2-7
abundance: -
d_gene: -
CDR3aa: CASSLEAQGRGEQYF
CDR3nt: TGCGCCAGCAGCTTGGAGGCACAGGGAAGGGGCGAGCAGTACTTC

v_gene: TRBV9
j_gene: TRBJ1-5
abundance: few
d_gene: -
CDR3aa: CASSVEPGARQPQHF
CDR3nt: TGTGCCAGCAGCGTAGAACCGGGAGCCCGGCAGCCCCAGCATTTT

v_gene: TRBV6-5
j_gene: TRBJ1-2
abundance: few
d_gene: -
CDR3aa: CASTIRDSYNYGYTF
CDR3nt: TGTGCCAGCACCATCCGTGACAGCTATAACTATGGCTACACCTTC

v_gene: TRBV5-1
j_gene: TRBJ2-7
abundance: -
d_gene: -
CDR3aa: CASSLGEGWGVEF
CDR3nt: TGCGCCAGCAGCTTGGGAGAGGGCTGGGGTGTGGAATTC

v_gene: TRBV5-4
j_gene: TRBJ1-2
abundance: -
d_gene: -
CDR3aa: CASSLGAHGYTF
CDR3nt: TGTGCCAGCAGCTTGGGAGCCCACGGCTACACCTTC

v_gene: TRBV5-8
j_gene: TRBJ2-3
abundance: -
d_gene: TRBD2
CDR3aa: CASRTSGTDTQYF
CDR3nt: TGTGCCAGCAGGACTAGCGGCACAGATACGCAGTATTTT

v_gene: TRBV30
j_gene: TRBJ2-7
abundance: -
d_gene: -
CDR3aa: CAWTHRRGRFYEQYF
CDR3nt: TGTGCCTGGACCCACAGGAGGGGGCGGTTCTACGAGCAGTACTTC

v_gene: TRBV7-8
j_gene: TRBJ2-7
abundance: -
d_gene: -
CDR3aa: CASSHPEGTASAAYEQYF
CDR3nt: TGTGCCAGCAGCCACCCGGAAGGGACTGCCTCCGCGGCCTACGAGCAGTACTTC

v_gene: TRBV3-1/TRBV3-2
j_gene: TRBJ2-1
abundance: -
d_gene: TRBD2
CDR3aa: CARSRGGEQFF
CDR3nt: TGTGCCCGCAGCCGGGGGGGGGAGCAGTTCTTC

v_gene: TRBV5-1
j_gene: TRBJ1-2
abundance: -
d_gene: -
CDR3aa: CASSSTDAGYTF
CDR3nt: TGCGCCAGCAGCTCCACAGACGCCGGCTACACCTTC

v_gene: TRBV11-2
j_gene: TRBJ2-5
abundance: -
d_gene: TRBD2
CDR3aa: CASSLTGGPRETQYF
CDR3nt: TGTGCCAGCAGCTTAACGGGGGGGCCGAGGGAGACCCAGTACTTC

v_gene: TRBV5-1
j_gene: TRBJ1-1
abundance: once
d_gene: TRBD1
CDR3aa: CASSYTGDGTEAFF
CDR3nt: TGCGCCAGCAGCTATACAGGGGACGGCACTGAAGCTTTCTTT

v_gene: TRBV7-9
j_gene: TRBJ2-1
abundance: once
d_gene: -
CDR3aa: CASSPRAKTYNEQFF
CDR3nt: TGTGCCAGCAGCCCCAGGGCGAAAACCTACAATGAGCAGTTCTTC

v_gene: TRBV5-1
j_gene: TRBJ1-2
abundance: -
d_gene: -
CDR3aa: CASSSGQSNYGYTF
CDR3nt: TGCGCCAGCAGCTCCGGACAGTCTAACTATGGCTACACCTTC

v_gene: TRBV9
j_gene: TRBJ2-1
abundance: -
d_gene: TRBD2
CDR3aa: CASSAIAGTFYNEQFF
CDR3nt: TGTGCCAGCAGCGCGATAGCGGGGACCTTCTACAATGAGCAGTTCTTC

v_gene: TRBV5-1
j_gene: TRBJ2-5
abundance: -
d_gene: -
CDR3aa: CASSLGGGSETQYF
CDR3nt: TGCGCCAGCAGCTTGGGAGGGGGATCAGAGACCCAGTACTTC

v_gene: TRBV19
j_gene: TRBJ2-7
abundance: -
d_gene: TRBD1
CDR3aa: CASRQGAFGNYEQYF
CDR3nt: TGTGCCAGTAGACAGGGGGCCTTCGGAAACTACGAGCAGTACTTC

v_gene: TRBV5-1
j_gene: TRBJ2-7
abundance: -
d_gene: TRBD1
CDR3aa: CASSLVTGGREQYF
CDR3nt: TGCGCCAGCAGCTTGGTGACAGGGGGTCGGGAGCAGTACTTC

v_gene: TRBV20-1
j_gene: TRBJ1-1
abundance: -
d_gene: -
CDR3aa: CSAQKEVEAFF
CDR3nt: TGCAGTGCCCAAAAGGAGGTTGAAGCTTTCTTT

v_gene: TRBV5-1
j_gene: TRBJ2-5
abundance: -
d_gene: TRBD2
CDR3aa: CASSLGGLGVETQYF
CDR3nt: TGCGCCAGCAGCTTGGGGGGACTAGGGGTAGAGACCCAGTACTTC

v_gene: TRBV2
j_gene: TRBJ2-1
abundance: -
d_gene: TRBD2
CDR3aa: CASSVRAGAQFF
CDR3nt: TGTGCCAGCAGTGTCAGAGCGGGGGCCCAGTTCTTC

v_gene: TRBV19
j_gene: TRBJ2-7
abundance: -
d_gene: TRBD1
CDR3aa: CASSIPGQRGEQYF
CDR3nt: TGTGCCAGTAGTATTCCGGGACAGAGGGGCGAGCAGTACTTC

v_gene: TRBV2
j_gene: TRBJ2-2
abundance: -
d_gene: TRBD1
CDR3aa: CASSEVGQGNTGELFF
CDR3nt: TGTGCCAGCAGTGAGGTAGGACAGGGAAACACCGGGGAGCTGTTTTTT

v_gene: TRBV18
j_gene: TRBJ1-1
abundance: -
d_gene: -
CDR3aa: CASSPTVVGFSEAFF
CDR3nt: TGTGCCAGCTCGCCGACAGTGGTAGGTTTCTCTGAAGCTTTCTTT

v_gene: TRBV2
j_gene: TRBJ1-2
abundance: -
d_gene: -
CDR3aa: CASSIRGPEANYGYTF
CDR3nt: TGTGCCAGCTCAATCAGGGGTCCAGAAGCTAACTATGGCTACACCTTC

v_gene: TRBV4-2
j_gene: TRBJ2-5
abundance: -
d_gene: TRBD2
CDR3aa: CASSLKSSGGASSETQYF
CDR3nt: TGTGCCAGCAGCCTGAAGTCTAGCGGGGGGGCTTCATCCGAAACCCAGTACTTC

v_gene: TRBV20-1
j_gene: TRBJ1-2
abundance: few
d_gene: -
CDR3aa: CSFNGGTGYTF
CDR3nt: TGCAGCTTCAATGGGGGGACGGGCTACACCTTC

v_gene: TRBV3-1/TRBV3-2
j_gene: TRBJ2-6
abundance: -
d_gene: -
CDR3aa: CASSPSRGNGANVLTF
CDR3nt: TGTGCCAGCAGCCCAAGCAGGGGAAACGGGGCCAACGTCCTGACTTTC

v_gene: TRBV4-1
j_gene: TRBJ2-2
abundance: -
d_gene: TRBD1
CDR3aa: CASSPTTGYTGELFF
CDR3nt: TGCGCCAGCAGCCCTACGACAGGGTACACCGGGGAGCTGTTTTTT

v_gene: TRBV7-2
j_gene: TRBJ2-7
abundance: once
d_gene: -
CDR3aa: CASSLGAEYEQYF
CDR3nt: TGTGCCAGCAGCTTAGGGGCAGAGTACGAGCAGTACTTC

v_gene: TRBV9
j_gene: TRBJ1-3
abundance: -
d_gene: -
CDR3aa: CASSFLEGVGNTIYF
CDR3nt: TGTGCCAGCAGCTTTCTAGAAGGGGTTGGAAACACCATATATTTT

v_gene: TRBV29-1
j_gene: TRBJ1-1
abundance: -
d_gene: -
CDR3aa: CSAQNTEAFF
CDR3nt: TGCAGCGCTCAAAACACTGAAGCTTTCTTT

v_gene: TRBV15
j_gene: TRBJ1-1
abundance: -
d_gene: TRBD1
CDR3aa: CATSRDETGFFTEAFF
CDR3nt: TGTGCCACCAGCAGGGACGAGACAGGGTTCTTCACTGAAGCTTTCTTT

v_gene: TRBV10-3
j_gene: TRBJ1-3
abundance: once
d_gene: -
CDR3aa: CAISVGGSGNTIYF
CDR3nt: TGTGCCATCAGTGTTGGCGGATCGGGAAACACCATATATTTT

v_gene: TRBV9
j_gene: TRBJ2-3
abundance: -
d_gene: TRBD2
CDR3aa: CASSVGLGLAGVTDTQYF
CDR3nt: TGTGCCAGCAGCGTAGGTCTCGGGCTAGCGGGGGTCACAGATACGCAGTATTTT

v_gene: TRBV6-2/TRBV6-3
j_gene: TRBJ1-2
abundance: -
d_gene: TRBD1
CDR3aa: CASSQGQGNYGYTF
CDR3nt: TGTGCCAGCAGTCAGGGACAGGGGAACTATGGCTACACCTTC

v_gene: TRBV10-3
j_gene: TRBJ1-3
abundance: -
d_gene: -
CDR3aa: CAISESEAANYPPSGNTIYF
CDR3nt: TGTGCCATCAGTGAGTCTGAGGCAGCTAATTACCCCCCCTCTGGAAACACCATATATTTT

v_gene: TRBV6-4
j_gene: TRBJ2-7
abundance: once
d_gene: TRBD1
CDR3aa: CASSDSPGTGRYEQYF
CDR3nt: TGTGCCAGCAGTGACTCACCCGGGACAGGCCGATACGAGCAGTACTTC

v_gene: TRBV9
j_gene: TRBJ2-5
abundance: -
d_gene: TRBD2
CDR3aa: CASSAIAGGGETQYF
CDR3nt: TGTGCCAGCAGCGCCATAGCGGGGGGCGGGGAGACCCAGTACTTC

v_gene: TRBV4-1
j_gene: TRBJ1-5
abundance: -
d_gene: TRBD1
CDR3aa: CASSLQDRDDQPQHF
CDR3nt: TGCGCCAGCAGCCTCCAAGACAGGGACGATCAGCCCCAGCATTTT

v_gene: TRBV1
j_gene: TRBJ1-1
abundance: -
d_gene: -
CDR3aa: CTSSQGQGLTTEAFF
CDR3nt: TGCACCAGCAGCCAGGGACAGGGTTTGACAACTGAAGCTTTCTTT

v_gene: TRBV30
j_gene: TRBJ1-1
abundance: -
d_gene: TRBD1
CDR3aa: CAWSVLGGPMNTEAFF
CDR3nt: TGTGCCTGGAGTGTACTAGGGGGCCCGATGAACACTGAAGCTTTCTTT

v_gene: TRBV6-5
j_gene: TRBJ1-3
abundance: -
d_gene: -
CDR3aa: CATAVGNTIYF
CDR3nt: TGTGCCACCGCGGTTGGAAACACCATATATTTT

v_gene: TRBV5-1
j_gene: TRBJ2-1
abundance: -
d_gene: TRBD1
CDR3aa: CASSPKTGGPSEQFF
CDR3nt: TGCGCCAGCAGCCCCAAGACAGGGGGCCCTTCAGAGCAGTTCTTC

v_gene: TRBV6-5
j_gene: TRBJ1-2
abundance: -
d_gene: TRBD1
CDR3aa: CASSPGTAPNYGYTF
CDR3nt: TGTGCCAGCAGTCCCGGGACAGCACCCAACTATGGCTACACCTTC